The clone carrying this TCR beta chain is a singleton in its sample. Data came from immunoSEQ multiplex PCR; TCRdb stores just in-frame clones and leaves some out. In the table there are about 88,000 clones, over 75% of which are singletons. Germline V gene data show CDR1 as MDHEN and CDR2 as SYDVKM. The CDR3 runs to 12 residues. Trimming took off 2 bases at V and 3 bases at J, with 4 bases between the two ends. This sample stems from a study of T cell responses to AZD1222 COVID-19 vaccine. Timing groups of about 4 and about 12 weeks for second doses were pooled. The source of this sequence is an adult who received the AZD1222 COVID-19 vaccine. The sequences come from peripheral blood, collected 28 days after the second AZD1222 dose. The chain has TRBV28 and TRBJ1-1, with D hard to call. The CDR3 region has the DNA TGTGCCAGCAGTTTAAGAGACACTGAAGCTTTCTTT. Encoded protein: CASSLRDTEAFF.